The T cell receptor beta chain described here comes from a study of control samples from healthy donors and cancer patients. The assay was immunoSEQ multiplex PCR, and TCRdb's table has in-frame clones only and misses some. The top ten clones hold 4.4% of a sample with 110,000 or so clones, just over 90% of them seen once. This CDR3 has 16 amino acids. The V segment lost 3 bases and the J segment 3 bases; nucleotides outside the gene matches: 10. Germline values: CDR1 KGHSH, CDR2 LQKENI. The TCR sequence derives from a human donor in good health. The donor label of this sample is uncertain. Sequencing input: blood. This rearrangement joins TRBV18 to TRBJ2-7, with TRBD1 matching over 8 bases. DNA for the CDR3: TGTGCCAGCTCACCTCGGGAATCACAGGGGGACTACGAGCAGTACTTC. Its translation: CASSPRESQGDYEQYF.